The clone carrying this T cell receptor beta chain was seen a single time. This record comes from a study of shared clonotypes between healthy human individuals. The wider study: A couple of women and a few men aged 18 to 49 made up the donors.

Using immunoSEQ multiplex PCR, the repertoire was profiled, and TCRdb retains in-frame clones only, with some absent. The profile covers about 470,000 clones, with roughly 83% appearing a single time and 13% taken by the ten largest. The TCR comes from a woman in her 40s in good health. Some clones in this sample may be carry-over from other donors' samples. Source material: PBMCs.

The CDR3 reads CASTQDVGNEQFF. CDR3 bases: TGCGCCAGCACACAGGATGTCGGGAATGAGCAGTTCTTC. V gene TRBV5-1 combines with J gene TRBJ2-1; weak D call: TRBD1 (5 bases). From germline, CDR1 is SGHRS and CDR2 YFSETQ. The CDR3 contains 13 residues. Trimming stripped 6 bases from V and 7 bases from J, with 14 bases between.